The following is a T cell receptor (beta chain) sequence with its context. Via MiXCR, TCRdb re-called the 5' RACE reads, giving one row per CDR3 protein. The sample carries 120,000 or so distinct CDR3 sequences, roughly 9% recorded once. The data stem from a study of T cells after yellow fever vaccination. Study information: Each low-cell-number fraction was prepared by means of SMART-Seq v4 Ultra Low Input.

Germline CDR1 reads SQVTM; CDR2 reads ANQGSEA. The V gene lost 7 bases and the J gene lost 0 bases, with 12 bases spanning the gap. There are 14 residues in the CDR3. This material consisted of CD8+ T cells sorted from PBMCs, taken on the day of the yellow fever booster vaccination. The sequence came from a man between 18 and 29 years old who received the YFV17D yellow fever vaccine. The V gene is TRBV29-1, the J gene TRBJ2-2; unclear D gene. The CDR3 sequence: CSAAREANTGELFF. In DNA form, the CDR3 reads TGCAGCGCCGCACGAGAGGCGAACACCGGGGAGCTGTTTTTT.